Sequencing of this TCR beta chain was carried out in a study of T cells in Graves' hyperthyroidism and ophthalmopathy (dated by TCRdb to the late 2010s). Regarding the study in general: Peripheral blood was collected at initial diagnosis, before any treatment. To identify TCR V-J signatures that set the groups apart, the researchers used a discovery cohort of 100 patients, made up of 43 with Graves' ophthalmopathy and approximately 57 with stable Graves' hyperthyroidism. Prospective prediction of ophthalmopathy was tested in an independent validation cohort consisting of 18 hyperthyroidism patients and 17 patients who later progressed to ophthalmopathy. For training and testing, the 95 to 100 patients in the discovery cohort were randomly divided in a 7:3 ratio. Thyroid tissue and blood T-cell repertoires from six or seven Graves' hyperthyroidism patients were also compared in the study. After sampling, hyperthyroidism patients received methimazole starting at 30 mg daily, and ophthalmopathy patients received high-dose intravenous methylprednisolone. The paper reports TCR Vbeta CDR3 sequencing of approximately 130 peripheral blood samples: around 41 ophthalmopathy, 75 to 80 hyperthyroidism and approximately 17 progressor patients.

Including the terminal cysteine and phenylalanine, the CDR3 comprises 13 residues. Only the CDR3 region is kept as DNA, spanning 39 bases read in frame from base 1. The germline V gene specifies KGHDR as CDR1 and SFDVKD as CDR2. V is reduced by 9 bases and J by 3 bases, leaving a spacing of 10 bases between them. Amplification of TCR beta CDR3 regions was carried out from RNA transcripts. The TCR CDR3 was subjected to a first round of RT-PCR using the HTBI primer set and the Qiagen OneStep RT-PCR kit. A second multiplex PCR round built the libraries, followed by size selection and purification. The libraries were sequenced on an Illumina HiSeq2000 using paired-end 100 bp reads. Per the original workflow: SOAPnuke was used to process the raw data, with reads discarded if the reads contained adapters or uncalled bases, had a mean Phred below 15, or lacked an exact constant-primer or identifier match. COPE v1.2.5 was used to merge the high-quality paired reads, and each unique nucleotide sequence was defined as a clonotype. Clonotypes were aligned to IMGT TRBV, TRBD and TRBJ reference segments using MiTCR v1.1. The analysis was restricted to V-J combinations with a frequency above 0.0001, which together covered roughly 99% of the repertoires. A TCS score was defined as the ratio of F50 (clonal expansion) to E x V (chaos), with BLOSUM62-based TCRdist applied between CDR3 peptides within each V-J. Welch's t-statistics and random forest reduced fewer than 600 V-J features to about 13, which were used in a naive Bayes classifier (R e1071). In-frame beta chains were kept once TCRdb had trimmed the public reads at Q25 with fastp and called clones with MiXCR. Rows matching on CDR3 protein sequence are summarized as one entry with the most common DNA and genes. The V and J calls, along with clone size, are taken from TCRdb and not from the paper's own processing. The sample table records approximately 380,000 distinct CDR3 sequences; approximately 18% of these occur just once. The ten largest clones represent 35% to 50% of the sample.

Ophthalmopathy patients had moderately to severely active disease, Clinical Activity Score of at least 3, NOSPECS grade of at least 4, and duration under 3 months. Patients with uncontrolled infections, other autoimmune diseases, pregnancy or lactation were excluded. Clinical symptoms, serum thyroxine and TRAb, thyroid ultrasound, and orbital computed tomography formed the basis for the diagnoses. PBMCs were separated from over 9 ml of fresh peripheral blood using Ficoll-Paque density gradient centrifugation. Total RNA was extracted with Trizol reagent, and quality was checked on an Agilent 2100 Bioanalyzer. Concerning this clonotype: Its antigen has not been determined. Base qualities are missing; no much larger clone stands one base away.

What the research found in general, with its limitations: In validation, the model predicted progression to ophthalmopathy with approximately 69% sensitivity and approximately 72% specificity, a median of about 6.7 months before onset. Sample size was not statistically predetermined, and blinding of investigators to group allocation was not performed. A 13 V-J signature model separated ophthalmopathy from stable hyperthyroidism, with about 88% sensitivity and roughly 81% specificity in cross-validation and 80%/75% in testing. Most expanded thyroid clonotypes (frequency above 0.001) were also found in blood, which suggests that blood repertoires may mirror thyroid immune responses.

The rearranged segments are TRBV24-1 and TRBJ1-4, with the D gene call left open. The origin of this receptor is a man between 18 and 35 years old with Graves' ophthalmopathy. Sequencing input: blood. This receptor carries the CDR3 CATQAGANEKLFF. The DNA sequence is given as TGTGCCACCCAGGCCGGGGCTAATGAAAAACTGTTTTTT.